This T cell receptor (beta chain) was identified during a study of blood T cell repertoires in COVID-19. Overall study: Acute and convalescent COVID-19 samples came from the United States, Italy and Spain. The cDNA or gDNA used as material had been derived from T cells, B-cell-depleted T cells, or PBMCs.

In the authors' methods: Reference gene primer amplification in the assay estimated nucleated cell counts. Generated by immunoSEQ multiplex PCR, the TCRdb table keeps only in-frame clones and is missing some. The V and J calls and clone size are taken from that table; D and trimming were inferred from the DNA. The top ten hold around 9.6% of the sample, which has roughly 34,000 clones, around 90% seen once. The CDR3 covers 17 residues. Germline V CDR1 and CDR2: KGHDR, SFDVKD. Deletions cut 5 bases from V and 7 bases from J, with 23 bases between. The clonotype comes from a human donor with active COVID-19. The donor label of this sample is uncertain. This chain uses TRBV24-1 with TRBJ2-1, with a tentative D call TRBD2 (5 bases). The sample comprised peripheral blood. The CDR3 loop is CATSVLASLGEGNEQFF. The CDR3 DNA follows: TGTGCCACCAGTGTCTTAGCTAGCCTCGGAGAAGGGAATGAGCAGTTCTTC.